The 18 T cell receptor beta chains given below trace back to one sample, sequenced in a study of human T cells and chemical hapten exposure. TCRdb processed the RACE reads anew with MiXCR; each CDR3 protein has one entry. The table lists around 300,000 distinct CDR3 sequences, around 6.9% of them singletons. This sample's time point: patch test 1, 2 weeks after DPC sensitization. The treatment here: therapeutic diphenylcyclopropenone sensitization with weekly scalp DPC. The sequences come from whole blood, collected in connection with sensitization to the hapten diphenylcyclopropenone (DPC). The receptor set was obtained from a woman under 30 with alopecia areata. Some clones in this sample may be carry-over from other donors' samples.

This clonotype was seen a few times. The V gene is TRBV7-2, the J gene TRBJ1-2; 7 nucleotides agree with TRBD1. Germline lookup yields CDR1 SGHTA and CDR2 FQGNSA. The CDR3 is made up of 14 amino acids. V lost 7 bases, J lost 2 bases, and 7 bases stayed unmatched. CDR3 in amino acids: CASTEGAANYGYTF. In DNA, the CDR3 is TGTGCCAGCACCGAGGGGGCGGCAAACTATGGCTACACCTTC.

This clonotype was seen only a few times. CDR3 nucleotides: TGCAGTGCTTGGTCCGGGCAGGGCCCCTACGAGCAGTACTTC. Its protein product is CSAWSGQGPYEQYF. The V gene is TRBV20-1, the J gene TRBJ2-7, with D possibly TRBD1 on 5 matching bases. The V gene lost 5 bases and the J gene lost 2 bases, with 16 bases spanning the gap. CDR1 and CDR2 from the germline V gene are DFQATT and SNEGSKA (reference sequence). The CDR3 is 14 residues long.

In its sample, this clonotype was seen many times. The chain joins TRBV18 to TRBJ1-5, with 8 bases aligning to TRBD1. Germline CDR1 is KGHSH and CDR2 is LQKENI. The CDR3 loop spans 15 amino acids. V lost 6 bases and J lost 4; bases outside the gene matches: 8. CDR3 DNA: TGTGCCAGCTCCTGGGGACAGGCAGCGAATCAGCCCCAGCATTTT. Protein sequence: CASSWGQAANQPQHF. Based on the CDR3 plus reference TRBV18 and TRBJ1-5, the full variable domain is NAGVMQNPRHLVRRRGQEARLRCSPMKGHSHVYWYRQLPEEGLKFMVYLQKENIIDESGMPKERFSAEFPKEGPSILRIQQVVRGDSAAYFCASSWGQAANQPQHFGDGTRLSIL.

The rearrangement uses TRBV7-2 and TRBJ2-4, with D unclear. The V and J ends lost 4 bases and 1 base respectively, with 11 bases between them. CDR1 is SGHTA, CDR2 FQGNSA, per germline. This CDR3 has 15 residues. Here the CDR3 DNA reads TGTGCCAGCAGCTATTTTCGGGCGGCCAAAAACATTCAGTACTTC. It translates to CASSYFRAAKNIQYF. Full variable domain (outside the CDR3, taken from reference TRBV7-2 and TRBJ2-4): GAGVSQSPSNKVTEKGKDVELRCDPISGHTALYWYRQSLGQGLEFLIYFQGNSAPDKSGLPSDRFSAERTGGSVSTLTIQRTQQEDSAVYLCASSYFRAAKNIQYFGAGTRLSVL.

Only a few counts were recorded for this clonotype. The chain couples TRBV5-5 to TRBJ2-3; 9 nucleotides line up with TRBD2. The V gene's germline CDR1 is SGHKS and CDR2 YYEKEE (reference sequence). V was pared by 5 bases and J by 9 bases, with 13 bases of the junction left unmatched. The CDR3 consists of 15 residues. The CDR3 bases are TGTGCCAGCAGTCCTGGGCTAGCGGGATCCGGGACGCAGTATTTT. Amino acids: CASSPGLAGSGTQYF.

This clonotype was detected only a few times. This chain joins TRBV6-6 and TRBJ2-1; D might be TRBD1 or TRBD2, each matching 5 bases. Germline V gene lookup returns CDR1 MNHNY and CDR2 SVGAGI (reference sequence). The CDR3 is 14 amino acids. V was clipped by 2 bases and J by 4 bases, with 9 bases between them. CDR3 DNA sequence: TGTGCCAGCAGTTACCGGGACGGATACAATGAGCAGTTCTTC. Translation: CASSYRDGYNEQFF.

This chain uses TRBV12-5 with TRBJ2-1; 11 bases match TRBD2. Germline CDR1 and CDR2: LGHNT and FRNRAP. V shed 6 bases, J shed 15 bases, and the junction held 7 bases outside the gene matches. The CDR3 extends over 12 amino acids. In DNA, the CDR3 is TGTGCTAGTGGCCTGACTAGCGGGGTTATGTTCTTC. It is translated as CASGLTSGVMFF.

Many counts were recorded for this clonotype. This chain uses TRBV7-6 with TRBJ1-6, with D hard to call. V was shortened by 3 bases and J by 7 bases, with 13 bases between the two germline ends. This CDR3 has 15 amino acids. Germline CDR1 reads SGHVS; CDR2 reads FNYEAQ. The CDR3 nucleotides are TGTGCCAGCAGCTTGTTAGCAGGCGGGAATTCACCCCTCCACTTT. Amino acids: CASSLLAGGNSPLHF.

The chain joins TRBV28 to TRBJ1-1, with 8 bases fitting TRBD1. The length of the CDR3 is 15 residues. Germline V lookup: CDR1 MDHEN, CDR2 SYDVKM. Unmatched junction bases numbered 7, after V lost 6 bases and J lost 1 base. Here the CDR3 reads CASSPRTGRNTEAFF. In nucleotides, the CDR3 is TGTGCCAGCAGCCCCAGGACAGGGAGGAACACTGAAGCTTTCTTT.

The chain is built from TRBV10-3 and TRBJ1-2, with D unclear. In germline, CDR1 is ENHRY, CDR2 SYGVKD. This CDR3 comprises 13 residues. Trimming stripped 2 bases from V and 5 bases from J, with 9 bases between. The CDR3 DNA reads as TGTGCCATCAGTGAGGAAAGGGATTATGGCTACACCTTC. This sequence encodes CAISEERDYGYTF.

This clonotype was recorded a few times. The chain is built from TRBV20-1 and TRBJ2-7, with TRBD1 matching over 7 bases. The junction had 11 bases not matched to a gene; V was cut back by 3 bases and J by 3 bases. Germline V gene lookup returns CDR1 DFQATT and CDR2 SNEGSKA (reference sequence). The CDR3 sequence is 15 residues long. The DNA for the CDR3 is TGCAGTGCTAGTCTGATAAACGGGACAGTCTACGAGCAGTACTTC. Amino acid sequence: CSASLINGTVYEQYF.

In its sample, this clonotype was seen a few times. The rearrangement links TRBV5-1 to TRBJ2-7; no firm D call. Germline lookup yields CDR1 SGHRS and CDR2 YFSETQ. The CDR3 contains 14 residues. Trimming pared 3 bases from V and 2 bases from J, leaving 12 bases between. The CDR3 nucleotides read TGCGCCAGCAGCTCACTCCACCCCGCCTACGAGCAGTACTTC. The encoded protein is CASSSLHPAYEQYF. The complete variable domain, with remaining parts taken from reference TRBV5-1 and TRBJ2-7, reads KAGVTQTPRYLIKTRGQQVTLSCSPISGHRSVSWYQQTPGQGLQFLFEYFSETQRNKGNFPGRFSGRQFSNSRSEMNVSTLELGDSALYLCASSSLHPAYEQYFGPGTRLTVT.

This clonotype was counted between two and nine times. The chain is built from TRBV7-2 and TRBJ1-6, with 7 bases aligning to TRBD1. The CDR3 has 14 residues. CDR1 is SGHTA, CDR2 FQGNSA, per germline. Trimming cost V 8 bases and J 8 bases; bases outside gene matches: 9. The chain's CDR3 is CASSIQGSDSPLHF. In nucleotides, the CDR3 is TGTGCCAGCTCCATACAGGGGAGTGATTCACCCCTCCACTTT.

The table lists this clonotype with many counts. It is likely a read error, because the conserved phenylalanine at the end of the CDR3 is missing. The limits of the CDR3 on the DNA are not certain, so only TCRdb's listed CDR3 is given. This chain connects TRBV21-1 to TRBJ1-2; TRBD1 is the table's D call and was not checked against the DNA. TRBV21-1 has pseudogene status. The CDR3 has 10 amino acids, counting both end residues. This CDR3 reads CASSKSRGYA.

This clonotype was counted a few times. The chain carries TRBV21-1 and TRBJ2-1; whether TRBD1, the table's D call, matches the DNA was not checked. TRBV21-1 is noted as a pseudogene. This CDR3 comprises 17 residues. The CDR3 spells CASRITGDTGTYNEQFF. DNA of the CDR3: TGTGCCAGCAGAATCACAGGGGATACGGGGACCTACAATGAGCAGTTCTTC.

Many counts were recorded for this clonotype. The rearrangement joins TRBV7-3 to TRBJ1-5, with TRBD1 identical over 7 bases. The CDR3 sequence is 14 residues long. CDR1 is SGHTA, CDR2 FQGTGA, per germline. J was trimmed by 4 bases and V by 5 bases; bases with no gene match: 5. CDR3 protein: CASSHGQANQPQHF. The CDR3 bases are TGTGCCAGCAGCCATGGACAGGCTAATCAGCCCCAGCATTTT.

The chain combines TRBV15 with TRBJ2-5; D is perhaps TRBD2 (5 bases). CDR1 is LNHNV, CDR2 YYDKDF, per germline (reference sequence). This CDR3 is 13 amino acids long. Trimming shortened V by 5 bases and J by 2 bases, and 9 bases separated the two germline ends. The CDR3 sequence: CATSSRRQETQYF. CDR3 DNA: TGTGCCACCAGCTCTAGGAGGCAAGAGACCCAGTACTTC.

There are a few counts of this clonotype. The rearrangement links TRBV27 to TRBJ2-7, with D perhaps assigned TRBD1 or TRBD2 (5 bases each). The V end lost 3 bases, the J end lost 0 bases, and 24 bases lay between the germline ends. The germline V gene encodes CDR1 MNHEY and CDR2 SMNVEV (reference sequence). The CDR3 spans 19 residues. As DNA, the CDR3 is TGTGCCAGCAGTTTCATTTTTCCAGTACCGGGACGGAACTCCTACGAGCAGTACTTC. Translated: CASSFIFPVPGRNSYEQYF.